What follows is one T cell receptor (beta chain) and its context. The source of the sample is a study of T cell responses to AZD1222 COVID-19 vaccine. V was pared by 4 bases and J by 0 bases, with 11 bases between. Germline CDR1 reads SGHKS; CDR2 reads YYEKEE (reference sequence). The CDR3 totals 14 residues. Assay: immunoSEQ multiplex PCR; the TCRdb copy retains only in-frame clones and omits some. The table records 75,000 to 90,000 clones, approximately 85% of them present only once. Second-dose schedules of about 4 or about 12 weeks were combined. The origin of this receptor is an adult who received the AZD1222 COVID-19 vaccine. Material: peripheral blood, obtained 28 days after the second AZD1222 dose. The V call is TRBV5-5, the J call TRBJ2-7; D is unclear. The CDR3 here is CASSQIARSYEQYF. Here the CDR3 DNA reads TGTGCCAGCAGCCAGATTGCTCGCTCCTACGAGCAGTACTTC.